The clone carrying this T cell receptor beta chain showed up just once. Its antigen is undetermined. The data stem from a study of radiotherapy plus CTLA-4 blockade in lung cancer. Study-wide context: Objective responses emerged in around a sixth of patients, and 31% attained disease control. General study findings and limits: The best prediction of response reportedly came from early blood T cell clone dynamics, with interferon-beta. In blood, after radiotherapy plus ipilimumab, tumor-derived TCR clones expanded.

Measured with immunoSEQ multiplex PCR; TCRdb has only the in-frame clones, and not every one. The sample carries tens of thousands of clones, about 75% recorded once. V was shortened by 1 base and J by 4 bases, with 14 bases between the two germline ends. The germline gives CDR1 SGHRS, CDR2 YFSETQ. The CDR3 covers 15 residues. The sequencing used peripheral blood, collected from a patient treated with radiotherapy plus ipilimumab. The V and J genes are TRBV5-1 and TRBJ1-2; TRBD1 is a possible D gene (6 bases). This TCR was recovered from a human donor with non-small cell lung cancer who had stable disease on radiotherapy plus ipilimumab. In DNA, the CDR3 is TGCGCCAGCAGCTTGATGGGGGCGCCTGGCTATGGCTACACCTTC. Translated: CASSLMGAPGYGYTF.